The 16 T cell receptor beta chains below come from one sample, sequenced in a study of blood T cell repertoires in COVID-19 (dated by TCRdb to about 2020). To prepare the library, the immunoSEQ multiplex PCR assay was applied. Imported from immuneACCESS, the table was reduced by TCRdb to in-frame sequences with V and J called. These copies leave out some clones; in studies compared against another copy, an unresolved V gene accounts for under half, and the cause of the remainder is not known. The sample contains roughly 10,000 clones, roughly four fifths of them found a single time. The ten biggest clones cover more than 35% of the sample. Sequencing was performed on peripheral blood. The receptors stem from a human donor in a cohort sampled during active COVID-19.

This clone was counted only a few times. The genes are TRBV6-1 and TRBJ2-7; 11 bases align to TRBD2. The V segment lost 4 bases and the J segment 7 bases; nucleotides outside the gene matches: 12. CDR1 MNHNS and CDR2 SASEGT come from the germline V gene. The CDR3 runs to 16 residues. The DNA for the CDR3 is TGTGCCAGCAGTGTATCTAGCGGGGGGCCCTTTAGGGAGCAGTACTTC. This sequence encodes CASSVSSGGPFREQYF.

The chain recombines TRBV11-2 with TRBJ2-1; 8 nucleotides line up with TRBD2. CDR1 and CDR2 from the germline V gene are SGHAT and FQNNGV. The CDR3 sequence is 16 residues long. The V gene end was trimmed by 0 bases and the J gene end by 4 bases; junction bases not matched to a gene: 5. In nucleotides, the CDR3 is TGTGCCAGCAGCTTAGAGCAGCGGGGGACGTACAATGAGCAGTTCTTC. The encoded protein is CASSLEQRGTYNEQFF.

This chain connects TRBV11-2 to TRBJ1-2, with TRBD1 matching 7 bases. Germline values: CDR1 SGHAT, CDR2 FQNNGV. The CDR3 loop spans 16 amino acids. Trimming took 5 bases from V and 4 from J; bases not matched to a gene: 13. The CDR3 DNA is TGTGCCAGCAGCCCGACGAATCAGGGACAGTCCTATGGCTACACCTTC. Protein product: CASSPTNQGQSYGYTF.

V and J are TRBV6-5 and TRBJ1-1; D gene uncertain. The CDR3 runs to 14 residues. Germline V gene data show CDR1 as MNHEY and CDR2 as SVGAGI. V gave up 7 bases and J gave up 1 base, with 13 bases separating them. The DNA for the CDR3 is TGTGCCAGCAACTTCGACCGGGGGAACACTGAAGCTTTCTTT. This sequence encodes CASNFDRGNTEAFF.

The chain carries TRBV5-1 and TRBJ1-1; weak D call: TRBD1 (6 bases). V was trimmed by 4 bases and J by 4 bases, leaving 11 bases between them. There are 13 residues in the CDR3. The germline V gene encodes CDR1 SGHRS and CDR2 YFSETQ. CDR3 DNA sequence: TGCGCCAGCAGCCCTGGGACATCCACTGAAGCTTTCTTT. As protein: CASSPGTSTEAFF. The full variable domain, completed using reference TRBV5-1 and TRBJ1-1, is KAGVTQTPRYLIKTRGQQVTLSCSPISGHRSVSWYQQTPGQGLQFLFEYFSETQRNKGNFPGRFSGRQFSNSRSEMNVSTLELGDSALYLCASSPGTSTEAFFGQGTRLTVV.

The chain links TRBV6-6 to TRBJ2-7; 8 bases match TRBD1. The germline V gene encodes CDR1 MNHNY and CDR2 SVGAGI (reference sequence). Trimming at V came to 6 bases and at J to 4 bases, leaving 2 bases not matched to a gene. This CDR3 region has 12 residues. In nucleotides, the CDR3 is TGTGCCAGCAGGGACAGGGCATACGAGCAGTACTTC. Translating it yields CASRDRAYEQYF.

The table lists this clone with a count of one. The genes are TRBV2 and TRBJ1-2; no clear D gene. Germline lookup yields CDR1 SNHLY and CDR2 FYNNEI. V was pared by 3 bases and J by 4 bases, with 15 bases between. There are 15 residues in the CDR3. The CDR3: CASSEARLRRYGYTF. CDR3 DNA sequence: TGTGCCAGCAGTGAGGCCAGACTTCGGCGCTATGGCTACACCTTC.

The rearrangement uses TRBV7-8 and TRBJ2-5; D might be TRBD2 (5 bases). CDR1 and CDR2 from the germline V gene are SGHVS and FQNEAQ. The V gene lost 3 bases and the J gene lost 2 bases, with 13 bases spanning the gap. The CDR3 has 15 residues. CDR3 residues: CASSFLNSGQETQYF. As DNA, the CDR3 is TGTGCCAGCAGCTTTCTTAACAGCGGACAAGAGACCCAGTACTTC. Full variable domain (remainder filled in from reference TRBV7-8 and TRBJ2-5): GAGVSQSPRYKVAKRGQDVALRCDPISGHVSLFWYQQALGQGPEFLTYFQNEAQLDKSGLPSDRFFAERPEGSVSTLKIQRTQQEDSAVYLCASSFLNSGQETQYFGPGTRLLVL.

The V gene is TRBV7-8, the J gene TRBJ2-6; tentative D call: TRBD1 (6 bases). The V and J ends lost 0 bases and 4 bases respectively, with 13 bases between them. Germline V gives CDR1 SGHVS, CDR2 FQNEAQ. The CDR3 is made up of 17 amino acids. CDR3: CASSLAGTGMGANVLTF. CDR3 bases: TGTGCCAGCAGCTTAGCCGGAACAGGGATGGGGGCCAACGTCCTGACTTTC.

This sequence joins TRBV10-3 and TRBJ2-7; weak D call: TRBD1 (5 bases). Trimming took off 0 bases at V and 4 bases at J, with 13 bases between the two ends. This CDR3 is built from 15 residues. Looked up from germline, CDR1 is ENHRY and CDR2 is SYGVKD. The CDR3 DNA is TGTGCCATCAGTGAGTCGGCAGGGTTTGGTTACGAGCAGTACTTC. Translating gives CAISESAGFGYEQYF.

This chain uses TRBV30 with TRBJ1-2, with D possibly being TRBD1 (6 bases). The CDR3 runs 13 residues. Germline assignment: CDR1 GTSNPN and CDR2 SVGIG (reference sequence). Trimming left V 3 bases short and J 6 bases short, with 14 bases between. CDR3 sequence: CAWRPQGRNGYTF. For the CDR3, the DNA is TGTGCCTGGAGACCCCAGGGGAGAAATGGCTACACCTTC.

The chain uses TRBV7-9 and TRBJ2-6, with 9 bases that match TRBD1. Germline lookup yields CDR1 SEHNR and CDR2 FQNEAQ (reference sequence). The CDR3 sequence is 19 residues long. The V and J ends lost 5 bases and 0 bases, in that order; junction bases with no gene match: 11. CDR3 nucleotides: TGTGCCAGCAGCCGACCTCTAGGGACAGGGAACTCTGGGGCCAACGTCCTGACTTTC. Translation gives CASSRPLGTGNSGANVLTF. Based on the CDR3 plus reference TRBV7-9 and TRBJ2-6, the full variable domain is DTGVSQNPRHKITKRGQNVTFRCDPISEHNRLYWYRQTLGQGPEFLTYFQNEAQLEKSRLLSDRFSAERPKGSFSTLEIQRTEQGDSAMYLCASSRPLGTGNSGANVLTFGAGSRLTVL.

The chain is built from TRBV7-8 and TRBJ2-1; 14 bases map to TRBD2. The CDR3 spans 17 residues. CDR1 and CDR2 from the germline V gene are SGHVS and FQNEAQ. V was clipped by 5 bases and J by 8 bases; unmatched bases: 11. The CDR3 region has the DNA TGTGCCAGCAGCGTCCGACTAGCGGGGGGGCCGATGGATGAGCAGTTCTTC. Translation: CASSVRLAGGPMDEQFF.

The chain joins TRBV15 to TRBJ2-7; D is undetermined. Looked up from germline, CDR1 is LNHNV and CDR2 is YYDKDF (reference sequence). The CDR3 is 15 amino acids. V was clipped by 0 bases and J by 2 bases, with 11 bases between them. CDR3 sequence: CATSREVASAYEQYF. CDR3 nucleotides: TGTGCCACCAGCAGAGAGGTCGCCTCAGCCTACGAGCAGTACTTC.

The chain recombines TRBV6-5 with TRBJ2-7; TRBD1 matches 8 bases. Per germline, CDR1 MNHEY and CDR2 SVGAGI. J gave up 2 bases and V 2 bases, and 5 bases lay outside the gene matches. The CDR3 has 15 amino acids. The CDR3 sequence is CASSYRTGKPYEQYF. The CDR3 DNA reads TGTGCCAGCAGTTACCGGACAGGGAAACCCTACGAGCAGTACTTC.

This clone was found a few times. This sequence joins TRBV2 and TRBJ1-6, with 7 positions matching TRBD1. The CDR3 loop spans 15 amino acids. CDR1 SNHLY and CDR2 FYNNEI come from the germline V gene. V shed 5 bases, J shed 7 bases, and the junction held 8 bases outside the gene matches. CDR3 DNA sequence: TGTGCCAGCAGTATCCCGGGACAGCGAAATTCACCCCTCCACTTT. This translates into CASSIPGQRNSPLHF.